This is a list of T cell receptor beta chains from one sample in a study of blood T cell repertoires in COVID-19. TCRdb's table, derived via immunoSEQ multiplex PCR, lists solely in-frame clones and lacks some. The data show hundreds of thousands of clones, roughly 90% seen once. The specimen was PBMCs or T cells enriched from blood (not recorded which). The receptors were gathered from a woman under 30 who had recovered from COVID-19. CDR3s include the opening cysteine and the closing phenylalanine or tryptophan. The order of the fields is V gene, D gene, clone size, J gene, CDR3 DNA, CDR3 protein. D genes are given only for firm matches. Some rows mark clone size as missing; the rest say once, few, many or name a class of expanded clone.

v_call: TRBV6-4
d_call: .
clone_size: .
j_call: TRBJ2-1
cdr3_nt: TGTGCCAGCAGTGGACAGGGCTCTAACCGGGGGGAGCAGTTCTTC
cdr3_aa: CASSGQGSNRGEQFF

v_call: TRBV28
d_call: .
clone_size: .
j_call: TRBJ2-1
cdr3_nt: TGTGCCAGCAGTCAGATTTACGGACTCAACAATGAGCAGTTCTTC
cdr3_aa: CASSQIYGLNNEQFF

v_call: TRBV11-2
d_call: TRBD1
clone_size: .
j_call: TRBJ2-5
cdr3_nt: TGTGCCAGCAGCCTTGGGACAGGGAACCAAGAGACCCAGTACTTC
cdr3_aa: CASSLGTGNQETQYF

v_call: TRBV27
d_call: .
clone_size: .
j_call: TRBJ2-7
cdr3_nt: TGTGCCAGCAGTTTAGGGCGGTGGGGGGACTACGAGCAGTACTTC
cdr3_aa: CASSLGRWGDYEQYF

v_call: TRBV12-3/TRBV12-4
d_call: .
clone_size: .
j_call: TRBJ1-6
cdr3_nt: TGTGCCAGCACCAACAAGAATTCACCCCTCCACTTT
cdr3_aa: CASTNKNSPLHF

v_call: TRBV5-1
d_call: TRBD1
clone_size: .
j_call: TRBJ2-3
cdr3_nt: TGCGCCAGCAGCTTGGTTGGGACAGGGCTGGCAGATACGCAGTATTTT
cdr3_aa: CASSLVGTGLADTQYF

v_call: TRBV6-2/TRBV6-3
d_call: .
clone_size: .
j_call: TRBJ2-5
cdr3_nt: TGTGCCAGCAGTTTCTTATCTGCGGGACAGCCCGGTGGGGAGACCCAGTACTTC
cdr3_aa: CASSFLSAGQPGGETQYF

v_call: TRBV27
d_call: TRBD2
clone_size: many
j_call: TRBJ2-1
cdr3_nt: TGTGCCAGCAGTGGGGGACTAGGGCAGTTCTTC
cdr3_aa: CASSGGLGQFF

v_call: TRBV27
d_call: TRBD1
clone_size: .
j_call: TRBJ1-1
cdr3_nt: TGTGCCAGCAATGGTAACAGGGGGGCTGAAGCTTTCTTT
cdr3_aa: CASNGNRGAEAFF

v_call: TRBV20-1
d_call: TRBD2
clone_size: .
j_call: TRBJ2-1
cdr3_nt: TGCAGTGCTAGTCCCCCGGGACTAGGAGACTACAATGAGCAGTTCTTC
cdr3_aa: CSASPPGLGDYNEQFF

v_call: TRBV19
d_call: .
clone_size: .
j_call: TRBJ2-7
cdr3_nt: TGTGCCAGTAGTATAACGGGGACTGCCAGGTTGGAGCAGTACTTC
cdr3_aa: CASSITGTARLEQYF

v_call: TRBV5-1
d_call: TRBD2
clone_size: .
j_call: TRBJ2-1
cdr3_nt: TGCGCCAGCAGCCCACCTGGGCTAGCGGGGGGTTCCTACAATGAGCAGTTCTTC
cdr3_aa: CASSPPGLAGGSYNEQFF

v_call: TRBV15
d_call: TRBD1
clone_size: .
j_call: TRBJ1-1
cdr3_nt: TGTGCCACCAGCGGAGACAGGGTAGAAACTGAAGCTTTCTTT
cdr3_aa: CATSGDRVETEAFF

v_call: TRBV10-1
d_call: .
clone_size: .
j_call: TRBJ1-1
cdr3_nt: TGCGCCAGCAGTGGCAGGGAATTGAACACTGAAGCTTTCTTT
cdr3_aa: CASSGRELNTEAFF

v_call: TRBV10-3
d_call: TRBD1
clone_size: .
j_call: TRBJ1-2
cdr3_nt: TGTGCCATCAGTGAGGGGGGACAGGGCCTATATGGCTACACCTTC
cdr3_aa: CAISEGGQGLYGYTF

v_call: TRBV4-1
d_call: .
clone_size: once
j_call: TRBJ2-7
cdr3_nt: TGCGCCAGCAGCCAAGAGGCTTCTGAGGGCCTAAGCGAGCAGTACTTC
cdr3_aa: CASSQEASEGLSEQYF

v_call: TRBV7-3
d_call: .
clone_size: .
j_call: TRBJ2-5
cdr3_nt: TGTGCCAGCAGCTTAGGGCAGGGGTGGGGGCAAGAGACCCAGTACTTC
cdr3_aa: CASSLGQGWGQETQYF

v_call: TRBV7-3
d_call: .
clone_size: .
j_call: TRBJ1-2
cdr3_nt: TGTGCCAGCAGCTTGTCTAGTACCCCGGATTACTATGGCTACACCTTC
cdr3_aa: CASSLSSTPDYYGYTF

v_call: TRBV4-3
d_call: .
clone_size: .
j_call: TRBJ1-5
cdr3_nt: TGCGCCAGCAGCCGGGCAAGCAATCAGCCCCAGCATTTT
cdr3_aa: CASSRASNQPQHF

v_call: TRBV5-1
d_call: TRBD2
clone_size: .
j_call: TRBJ2-5
cdr3_nt: TGCGCCAGCAGCTTGGGACTAGCGGGGGGTAAAGAGACCCAGTACTTC
cdr3_aa: CASSLGLAGGKETQYF

v_call: TRBV7-2
d_call: TRBD1
clone_size: .
j_call: TRBJ1-2
cdr3_nt: TGTGCCAGCAGCTTAGTAGGGGGCGCGTCTGGCTACACCTTC
cdr3_aa: CASSLVGGASGYTF

v_call: TRBV2
d_call: TRBD1
clone_size: .
j_call: TRBJ1-1
cdr3_nt: TGTGCCAGCAGGAGAGAACAGGGGGGCACTGAAGCTTTCTTT
cdr3_aa: CASRREQGGTEAFF

v_call: TRBV6-1
d_call: .
clone_size: .
j_call: TRBJ1-1
cdr3_nt: TGTGCCAGCAGTGACAACAGGTCGCGGACTGAAGCTTTCTTT
cdr3_aa: CASSDNRSRTEAFF

v_call: TRBV15
d_call: TRBD1
clone_size: .
j_call: TRBJ1-1
cdr3_nt: TGTGCCACCAGCAGAGGCCGACAGGGGTCCACTGAAGCTTTCTTT
cdr3_aa: CATSRGRQGSTEAFF

v_call: TRBV13
d_call: TRBD1
clone_size: .
j_call: TRBJ1-1
cdr3_nt: TGTGCCAGCAGCAGTCGGTTCCAGGGGGTTTACGCTGAAGCTTTCTTT
cdr3_aa: CASSSRFQGVYAEAFF

v_call: TRBV4-2
d_call: TRBD1
clone_size: once
j_call: TRBJ1-5
cdr3_nt: TGTGCCAGCAGCAAAACGACAGGGGAGAATCAGCCCCAGCATTTT
cdr3_aa: CASSKTTGENQPQHF

v_call: TRBV30
d_call: TRBD1
clone_size: .
j_call: TRBJ1-2
cdr3_nt: TGTGCCTGGAGTGTACCCGGGACAGGGGGGCTCAACTATGGCTACACCTTC
cdr3_aa: CAWSVPGTGGLNYGYTF

v_call: TRBV15
d_call: TRBD2
clone_size: .
j_call: TRBJ2-7
cdr3_nt: TGTGCCACCAGCAGAGATTTTAGCAGCGGGGGGGCGGGCGAGCAGTACTTC
cdr3_aa: CATSRDFSSGGAGEQYF

v_call: TRBV28
d_call: .
clone_size: .
j_call: TRBJ1-4
cdr3_nt: TGTGCCAGCAGTCCCAGGGTTGGTGAAAAACTGTTTTTT
cdr3_aa: CASSPRVGEKLFF

v_call: TRBV6-2/TRBV6-3
d_call: TRBD2
clone_size: .
j_call: TRBJ2-3
cdr3_nt: TGTGCCAGCAGTTACTCTGCTAGCGGGAGGGGGGGCACAGATACGCAGTATTTT
cdr3_aa: CASSYSASGRGGTDTQYF

v_call: TRBV3-1/TRBV3-2
d_call: TRBD1
clone_size: .
j_call: TRBJ2-7
cdr3_nt: TGTGCCAGCAGCCAGAGTCGGACAGGGGCCTACGAGCAGTACTTC
cdr3_aa: CASSQSRTGAYEQYF

v_call: TRBV6-5
d_call: .
clone_size: once
j_call: TRBJ1-1
cdr3_nt: TGTGCCAGCAGCCGAGCGAACACTGAAGCTTTCTTT
cdr3_aa: CASSRANTEAFF

v_call: TRBV10-3
d_call: .
clone_size: .
j_call: TRBJ1-1
cdr3_nt: TGTGCCATCAGTGAAGACAGGATAATGAACACTGAAGCTTTCTTT
cdr3_aa: CAISEDRIMNTEAFF

v_call: TRBV7-6
d_call: .
clone_size: .
j_call: TRBJ2-1
cdr3_nt: TGTGCCAGCAGCTTAGCACGCGATGAGCAGTTCTTC
cdr3_aa: CASSLARDEQFF

v_call: TRBV11-2
d_call: TRBD1
clone_size: .
j_call: TRBJ1-3
cdr3_nt: TGTGCCAGCAGCTTATTTTCCCCGACAGGGGTGTATGGAAACACCATATATTTT
cdr3_aa: CASSLFSPTGVYGNTIYF

v_call: TRBV28
d_call: TRBD2
clone_size: .
j_call: TRBJ2-7
cdr3_nt: TGTGCCAGCAGTCTGTCTAGCGGGAGGGCCGGGGCGCACGAGCAGTACTTC
cdr3_aa: CASSLSSGRAGAHEQYF

v_call: TRBV5-1
d_call: .
clone_size: .
j_call: TRBJ2-1
cdr3_nt: TGCGCCAGCAGCTTGCGCCAGGGCCAACACTCCTACAATGAGCAGTTCTTC
cdr3_aa: CASSLRQGQHSYNEQFF

v_call: TRBV7-2
d_call: TRBD2
clone_size: once
j_call: TRBJ2-1
cdr3_nt: TGTGCCAGCAGCTTATTCGGACTAGCGGGGGGAGGCAATGAGCAGTTCTTC
cdr3_aa: CASSLFGLAGGGNEQFF

v_call: TRBV4-3
d_call: TRBD1
clone_size: few
j_call: TRBJ1-1
cdr3_nt: TGCGCCAGCAGCCAATTACGGGCAGGGGGAACTGAAGCTTTCTTT
cdr3_aa: CASSQLRAGGTEAFF

v_call: TRBV3-1/TRBV3-2
d_call: .
clone_size: .
j_call: TRBJ1-5
cdr3_nt: TGTGCCAGCAGCCAAGAACGAGGTCAGCCCCAGCATTTT
cdr3_aa: CASSQERGQPQHF

v_call: TRBV7-8
d_call: TRBD1
clone_size: .
j_call: TRBJ1-6
cdr3_nt: TGTGCCAGCAGCTTAGGATTCCCCTTACCGGGACAGGGGGTCGGCGGGGTTTCACCCCTCCACTTT
cdr3_aa: CASSLGFPLPGQGVGGVSPLHF

v_call: TRBV4-1
d_call: TRBD1
clone_size: .
j_call: TRBJ2-3
cdr3_nt: TGCGCCAGCAGCCAAGCAATACCGGGACAGGGGTCCACAGATACGCAGTATTTT
cdr3_aa: CASSQAIPGQGSTDTQYF

v_call: TRBV6-5
d_call: TRBD1
clone_size: few
j_call: TRBJ2-7
cdr3_nt: TGTGCCAGCAGTTCTGACGGGACAGGGGTCCACGAGCAGTACTTC
cdr3_aa: CASSSDGTGVHEQYF

v_call: TRBV5-6
d_call: TRBD1
clone_size: once
j_call: TRBJ1-1
cdr3_nt: TGTGCCAGCAGCCCAATAGACAGGGGGTCTGAAGCTTTCTTT
cdr3_aa: CASSPIDRGSEAFF

v_call: TRBV7-2
d_call: TRBD2
clone_size: .
j_call: TRBJ2-1
cdr3_nt: TGTGCCAGCACAGGACTAGCGGGAGGAGTGTTCAATGAGCAGTTCTTC
cdr3_aa: CASTGLAGGVFNEQFF

v_call: TRBV29-1
d_call: TRBD2
clone_size: once
j_call: TRBJ2-2
cdr3_nt: TGCAGCGCCGGGGGGGGCGCGAACACCGGGGAGCTGTTTTTT
cdr3_aa: CSAGGGANTGELFF

v_call: TRBV19
d_call: .
clone_size: .
j_call: TRBJ1-1
cdr3_nt: TGTGCCAGTAGTATAATCTATGGAGGGAACACTGAAGCTTTCTTT
cdr3_aa: CASSIIYGGNTEAFF

v_call: TRBV7-8
d_call: .
clone_size: .
j_call: TRBJ2-3
cdr3_nt: TGTGCCAGCAGCCAAGGAGGTCGAACAGATACGCAGTATTTT
cdr3_aa: CASSQGGRTDTQYF

v_call: TRBV13
d_call: .
clone_size: .
j_call: TRBJ2-3
cdr3_nt: TGTGCCAGCAGCTTAGGCCTTGGGCTTCTCCTCCCCACAGATACGCAGTATTTT
cdr3_aa: CASSLGLGLLLPTDTQYF

v_call: TRBV28
d_call: TRBD1
clone_size: few
j_call: TRBJ2-5
cdr3_nt: TGTGCCAGCAGTTTAACAGGGGCGGAGACCCAGTACTTC
cdr3_aa: CASSLTGAETQYF

v_call: TRBV6-2/TRBV6-3
d_call: TRBD1
clone_size: .
j_call: TRBJ2-7
cdr3_nt: TGTGCCAGCAGCCATTTCCAGGGGGCGCCCTACGAGCAGTACTTC
cdr3_aa: CASSHFQGAPYEQYF

v_call: TRBV11-3
d_call: TRBD2
clone_size: .
j_call: TRBJ2-1
cdr3_nt: TGTGCCAGCAGCGATGGGACTAGCGGGAACGACAATGAGCAGTTCTTC
cdr3_aa: CASSDGTSGNDNEQFF

v_call: TRBV5-1
d_call: TRBD1
clone_size: .
j_call: TRBJ2-2
cdr3_nt: TGCGCCAGCAGCTTACCACCGGGGACAGGGGGCTCCGGGGAGCTGTTTTTT
cdr3_aa: CASSLPPGTGGSGELFF

v_call: TRBV7-2
d_call: .
clone_size: .
j_call: TRBJ1-1
cdr3_nt: TGTGCCAGCAGCTTACTCCGGACAGCCGCCACTGAAGCTTTCTTT
cdr3_aa: CASSLLRTAATEAFF

v_call: TRBV5-4
d_call: TRBD2
clone_size: .
j_call: TRBJ2-2
cdr3_nt: TGTGCCAGCAGCTGGACTAGCGGCTACACCGGGGAGCTGTTTTTT
cdr3_aa: CASSWTSGYTGELFF